This TCR beta chain was captured by sequencing in a study of shared clonotypes between healthy human individuals. The CDR3 covers 17 residues. As regards this clone: The same CDR3 can be traced to other DNA sequences in this sample.

Generated by immunoSEQ multiplex PCR, the TCRdb table keeps only in-frame clones and is missing some. Of under 600,000 clones listed, over 60% are singletons. Sequencing was done on a sample of PBMCs. This receptor was taken from a woman between 40 and 55 years old in good health. Some clones in this sample may be carry-over from other donors' samples. V and J are TRBV21-1 and TRBJ2-1; the D call of TRBD2 is as the table states it, not checked on the DNA. TRBV21-1 is a pseudogene. The CDR3 protein is CASSKGLAGARGNEQFF. CDR3 bases: TGTGCCAGCAGCAAGGGACTAGCGGGAGCAAGGGGGAATGAGCAGTTCTTC.